This T cell receptor (beta chain) comes out of a study of cytomegalovirus exposure and HLA in healthy donors. Study outcomes and limitations: The authors later found HLA-associated TCR beta chains more clonally expanded than equally common others.

The study ran its PCR with 60 Vbeta and 13 Jbeta primers. Repertoires were generated with immunoSEQ multiplex PCR, while TCRdb's copy carries only in-frame clones and drops some. The sample shows around 160,000 clones, roughly 80% of them seen only once. This clone was detected a few times. Its target is not known. The CDR3 totals 14 residues. Germline CDR1 is MNHEY and CDR2 is SMNVEV (reference sequence). Trimming removed 6 bases from V and 8 bases from J; junction bases left unmatched: 5. This chain uses TRBV27 with TRBJ1-4, with 11 bases identical to TRBD1. The receptor comes from a woman in her forties in good health and CMV-seropositive. The sequenced sample consisted of PBMCs. The CDR3 region is CASRRDRGGEKLFF. The DNA of the CDR3 is TGTGCCAGCAGAAGGGACAGGGGGGGAGAAAAACTGTTTTTT.